What follows describes a single TCR beta chain. This clone was found a few times. The antigen this receptor binds is unknown. The junction shows a germline mismatch at one end, possibly a read error. This entry comes from a study of cytomegalovirus exposure and HLA in healthy donors (dated 2017 in TCRdb). About the study as a whole: An earlier analysis of some 600 of the donors reported 276 Gb of sequence data and 117 million unique TCR beta sequences obtained from about 170 million T cells. A later genetic analysis used genome-wide SNP genotypes for about 55% of the 666 donors, treating that subset as a discovery cohort. The study used immunosequencing to profile the T cell repertoires of approximately 690 subjects and linked those repertoires to cytomegalovirus serostatus. The number of donors typed differed by locus, with 629-630 for A, B, C, DRB1 and DQB1, 522 for DQA1, about 610 for DPA1, and roughly 450 for DPB1. Approximately 300 gigabases of sequencing data and roughly 81 million unique TCR sequences made up an early release that covered 640 HLA-typed donors. A separate validation cohort of 90 to 150 different subjects was used in addition to the approximately 700-subject first cohort. Among around 400 genotyped donors of the cohort, an average of approximately 220,000 unique TCR beta nucleotide sequences was sequenced per donor, of which about 18% were non-productive. Every discovery cohort repertoire had been produced on one sequencing platform. To study patterns of TCR occurrence, a later analysis re-analyzed previously published TCR beta repertoires from under 750 donors and added high-resolution HLA genotyping. The genetic ancestry cluster associated with self-reported Caucasian donors included 65% to 90% of the roughly 410 genotyped donors. Donor age, sex, ethnicity and CMV serostatus were collected together with the repertoire data. An earlier analysis of 587 of the donors applied high-throughput TCR beta sequencing to assess whether each TCR beta V gene segment acted as functional or pseudogenic. Class I and class II HLA loci were covered by the typing at four-digit resolution. Several DR-DQ haplotypes were handled as single units for association and clustering because linkage in the cohort was strong. In the later analysis, no new phenotypic data were used to find candidate immune exposures; instead, reliance was placed on TCR beta sequences and their occurrence across donors. To predict cytomegalovirus infection status, the study combined high-throughput TCR immunosequencing, statistical association of individual TCRs with disease status, and machine learning. The study was designed to test whether signatures of past pathogen exposure could be identified by cataloging public T cell receptors.

What the research found in general, with its limitations: The only immune exposure information available for the cohort was CMV serostatus. In a later analysis, the rate of TCR association differed among HLA loci, with DRB1 alleles having the most associated TCRs and HLA-C alleles having the fewest. Only TCR beta chains were sequenced in this cohort, and the absence of alpha or paired-chain data limited detectable features. In a later analysis, several top co-occurrence clusters were reported to appear linked to parvovirus B19, influenza, CMV and Epstein-Barr virus. In an earlier analysis of about 600 of the donors, most TCR beta V segments appeared in productive rearrangements about 87% or about 30% of the time, broadly matching IMGT annotations. Cytomegalovirus status was reported to be diagnosed by the classifier with high specificity and sensitivity in both the original and validation cohorts. In the study, 150 to 200 TCR beta chains were listed as associated with cytomegalovirus. Presence/absence analyses assumed roughly uniform sequencing depth across donors, an assumption that may not hold. Some IMGT-functional V segments, including TRBV6-2 and TRBV6-3, could not be told apart with the 87-base-pair reads, so those segments were excluded. Specific HLA alleles were associated with 15,000 to 20,000 TCR beta sequences at a false discovery rate of 0.05 in a later analysis. Because some donors lacked HLA typing at each locus, the association tests relied only on the typed subset. Compared with equally common non-associated chains, HLA-associated TCR beta chains in a later analysis were more clonally expanded and had lower generation probabilities. The authors suggested that the approach could potentially be extended to other disease states and immunological phenotypes. When HLA alleles, especially DR and DQ, strongly co-occurred, TCR associations were difficult to assign to individual alleles. V-gene and J-gene trimming of TCR beta chains was associated with a missense DCLRE1C variant in a later genetic analysis, and the association was replicated in an independent cohort. A cluster of highly shared sequence variants was judged likely to be a technical artifact of the sequencing pipeline. Linkage disequilibrium might explain the correlated functional status among segregating V segments, but an unknown experimental factor could not be excluded. In a later genetic analysis, fewer N-insertions in productive TCRs were reported among donors in an Asian-associated ancestry cluster than the approximately 670-donor mean. In a later analysis, most CMV-associated TCR beta chains were found to appear HLA-restricted, with HLA associations seemingly driven largely by CMV exposure. Because counts were too low, around 17 rarely observed V segments, including chromosome 9 orphons, were left out of the earlier analysis of several hundred of the donors. In vitro tests confirmed that a few of the cytomegalovirus-associated TCR beta chains recognize cytomegalovirus antigens. Most TCR sequences were seen in very few donors, while some public TCRs were found in many individuals. A further reported finding was that TCR beta sequences accurately predicted the HLA-A and HLA-B alleles for most subjects in the first cohort.

Library preparation used the immunoSEQ multiplex PCR assay. A mixture of 60 forward primers for TCR Vbeta segments and 13 reverse primers for TCR Jbeta segments was used in the multiplex PCR. The CDR3 region of rearranged TCR beta genes was amplified from genomic DNA by a multiplex PCR assay. The Illumina HiSeq System was used to sequence the amplified TCR beta libraries as 87-base-pair reads. Per the authors' processing: A later analysis tallied 75 million to 95 million unique TCR beta chains across the 550 to 850 repertoires, and about 12 million of those chains were shared by two or more donors. Raw reads were error-corrected and collapsed into unique sequences with a nearest-neighbor algorithm that merged closely related sequences to remove PCR and sequencing errors. CDR3 sequences were aligned to IMGT reference sequences to assign V, D and J gene segments. Each retained sequence needed at least a six-nucleotide match to both a V gene segment and a J gene segment. Rearrangements were classified as productive when the CDR3 lacked stop codons and remained in frame with V and J, and all other rearrangements were classified as non-productive. CDR3 was defined by IMGT convention, running from the second conserved V-encoded cysteine to the conserved J-encoded phenylalanine. The earlier analysis of 500 to 750 of the donors excluded any sequence lacking an unambiguous match to a single V gene segment. An earlier analysis of roughly 590 of the donors called V segments functional above 56.7% productive rearrangements and segregating when the between-donor standard deviation exceeded 5%. A statistical classification framework was built to diagnose cytomegalovirus status from the catalog of TCR beta chain sequences. A later analysis assigned V and J genes by comparing TCR nucleotide sequences with IMGT/GENE-DB human TR gene sequences. In a later analysis, CDR3 sequences and most-parsimonious VDJ recombination scenarios were assigned using the TCRdist pipeline. In a later analysis, each TCR beta chain was defined by its CDR3 amino acid sequence together with its V-gene family, and reads lacking a unique V-gene family were excluded. A later analysis removed 592 highly shared, low-generation-probability nucleotide sequences to deal with suspected cross-contamination and a sequencing artifact. A later analysis calculated a clonal expansion index for each public chain from normalized within-repertoire ranks of inferred template counts. In a later analysis, generation probabilities were computed using a VDJ recombination model fitted to out-of-frame rearrangements, and the results were checked against IGoR. Hypergeometric tests were used in a later analysis to score TCR-TCR, TCR-HLA and TCR-CMV co-occurrence, with a repertoire-size bias correction applied to the TCR pairs. A later analysis estimated false discovery rates by permuting HLA or CMV assignments 20 times. In a later analysis, co-occurring TCRs were grouped using DBSCAN, with TCRdist sequence similarity added in when clustering inside HLA-allele-positive subsets. Co-occurrence clustering excluded repertoires with fewer than 30,000 or more than 120,000 public chains, plus five with anomalous nucleotide sharing. Entries here come from immuneACCESS through TCRdb and include only in-frame sequences with V and J called. Some clones fail to appear in such tables; in the studies checked, an unresolved V gene covers under half of the shortfall, and the cause of the remainder is unknown. The DNA was the basis for D and trimming; V, J and clone size are from that table. The sample table shows approximately 170,000 clones, and around three quarters are seen once. The top ten hold approximately 1.5% of the sample.

From the cysteine through the phenylalanine, the CDR3 covers 14 amino acids. Only the CDR3 DNA is retained, 42 bases long and in frame from the first base. CDR1 and CDR2 were assigned from the germline V gene (reference sequence) as SEHNR and FQNEAQ. The cohort comprised approximately 700 healthy bone marrow donors. At the time of sampling, every cohort member was nominally healthy, though immune exposures that went unrecorded were likely present. The donor tested CMV seronegative and was one of the 352 seronegative cohort members. Every donor gave a peripheral blood sample, and the peripheral blood mononuclear cells from that sample were used for TCR beta sequencing. The Qiagen DNeasy Blood Extraction Kit was used to extract genomic DNA from the blood cell samples.

The chain is assembled from TRBV7-9 and TRBJ2-7; the D gene cannot be named for sure. This TCR was sampled from a man in his forties in good health and CMV-seronegative. Material for sequencing was PBMCs. The encoded CDR3 is CSSSLALHPYEQYF. The sequenced DNA is TGTTCCAGCAGCTTAGCTTTACACCCCTACGAGCAGTACTTC.